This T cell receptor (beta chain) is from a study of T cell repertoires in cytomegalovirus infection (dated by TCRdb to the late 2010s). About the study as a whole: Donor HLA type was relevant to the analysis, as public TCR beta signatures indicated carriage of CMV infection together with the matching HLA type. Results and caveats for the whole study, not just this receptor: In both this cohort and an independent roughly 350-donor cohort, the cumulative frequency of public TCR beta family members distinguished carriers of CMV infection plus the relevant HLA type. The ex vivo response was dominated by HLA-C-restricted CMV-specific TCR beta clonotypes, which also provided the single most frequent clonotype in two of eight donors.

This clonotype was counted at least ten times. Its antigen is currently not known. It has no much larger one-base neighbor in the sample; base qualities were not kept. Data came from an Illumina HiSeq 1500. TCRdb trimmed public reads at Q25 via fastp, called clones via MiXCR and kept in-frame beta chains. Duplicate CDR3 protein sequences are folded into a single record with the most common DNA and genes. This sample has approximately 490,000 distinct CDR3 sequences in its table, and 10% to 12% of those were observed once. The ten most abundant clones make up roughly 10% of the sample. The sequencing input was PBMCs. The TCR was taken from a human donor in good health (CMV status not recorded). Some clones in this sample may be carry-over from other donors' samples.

Here is the DNA: TGCAGTGCTAGAGAAACTAGCGGGAGTTTAGAGACCCAGTACTTC. This gives the protein CSARETSGSLETQYF. The chain is assembled from TRBV20-1 and TRBJ2-5, and 11 bases in between align with TRBD2. Taken from the germline V gene (reference sequence), the CDR1 and CDR2 loops are DFQATT and SNEGSKA. The CDR3 covers 15 residues, taking in both the cysteine and the phenylalanine. CDR3 DNA only is kept here, 45 bases in frame from base 1. From V the trimming removes 0 bases and from J it removes 4 bases, while the gene matches leave 4 bases of the junction unaccounted for.